These 31 T cell receptor beta chains originate from one sample sequenced in a study of T cells in Graves' hyperthyroidism and ophthalmopathy. Amplified regions were TCR beta CDR3 sequences from RNA transcripts. During a first-round RT-PCR of the TCR CDR3, the HTBI primer set was used. One entry per CDR3 protein results from TCRdb running MiXCR on the multiplex PCR reads. This table has about 110,000 distinct CDR3 sequences, 16% appearing once. Sequencing was carried out using blood. Every receptor here comes from a woman aged 45 to 65 with Graves' hyperthyroidism.

This clonotype has a count of ten or more. The genes are TRBV2 and TRBJ2-1, with TRBD2 matching 9 bases. Germline V gives CDR1 SNHLY, CDR2 FYNNEI. Unmatched junction bases numbered 11, after V lost 8 bases and J lost 9 bases. This CDR3 comprises 14 residues. The CDR3 sequence is CASLPGGRAAEQFF. The CDR3 region has the DNA TGTGCCAGCTTACCCGGCGGGAGGGCCGCTGAGCAGTTCTTC. Drawing the rest from reference TRBV2 and TRBJ2-1, the complete variable domain is EPEVTQTPSHQVTQMGQEVILRCVPISNHLYFYWYRQILGQKVEFLVSFYNNEISEKSEIFDDQFSVERPDGSNFTLKIRSTKLEDSAMYFCASLPGGRAAEQFFGPGTRLTVL.

This clonotype has ten or more counts. V usage is TRBV20-1 and J usage is TRBJ2-3; D is perhaps TRBD2 (5 bases). Trimming left V 3 bases short and J 6 bases short, with 13 bases between. CDR3 length: 13 residues. The germline gives CDR1 DFQATT, CDR2 SNEGSKA (reference sequence). CDR3 coding DNA: TGCAGTGCTAGGCCGGGAAAGGAGGATACGCAGTATTTT. Its translation is CSARPGKEDTQYF.

This clonotype has ten or more counts. CDR3 sequence: CSARDGAQRTQYF. The CDR3 DNA reads TGCAGTGCTAGAGACGGGGCTCAGCGGACCCAGTACTTC. V usage is TRBV20-1 and J usage is TRBJ2-5; TRBD1 or TRBD2 may be the D gene (5 bases each). Trimming pared 0 bases from V and 7 bases from J, leaving 12 bases between. The CDR3 runs to 13 residues. Germline assignment: CDR1 DFQATT and CDR2 SNEGSKA (reference sequence).

The chain joins TRBV5-1 to TRBJ1-5; TRBD1 agrees at 9 bases. Trimming removed 3 bases from V and 6 bases from J; junction bases left unmatched: 7. Germline V gene data show CDR1 as SGHRS and CDR2 as YFSETQ. The CDR3 is made up of 15 amino acids. The CDR3 DNA is TGCGCCAGCAGCTGGGGGACAGGGATGGGTCAGCCCCAGCATTTT. Protein: CASSWGTGMGQPQHF.

This clonotype occurred many times. The rearrangement links TRBV29-1 to TRBJ2-1; D gene unclear. V was trimmed by 4 bases and J by 8 bases, leaving 9 bases between them. In germline, CDR1 is SQVTM, CDR2 ANQGSEA. The CDR3 runs 11 residues. The CDR3, as DNA: TGCAGCGTTGCCCCCGGGTATGAGCAGTTCTTC. Translation: CSVAPGYEQFF.

This clonotype was observed many times. This sequence joins TRBV14 and TRBJ2-4, with unresolved D. The CDR3 has 13 residues. Trimming removed 2 bases at V and 9 bases at J, with 11 bases between. Germline V gene data show CDR1 as SGHDN and CDR2 as FVKESK. CDR3 bases: TGTGCCAGCAGCCAAAGTTCGGGTGGCATTCAGTACTTC. As protein: CASSQSSGGIQYF.

The J gene is TRBJ2-1, the V gene TRBV7-2, with D possibly TRBD2 on 5 matching bases. The length of the CDR3 is 12 residues. Germline CDR1 SGHTA, CDR2 FQGNSA. The V and J ends lost 1 base and 16 bases respectively, with 14 bases between them. DNA for the CDR3: TGTGCCAGCAGCTTAGTCTCTAGCATAATTTTCTTC. Translation: CASSLVSSIIFF.

The chain employs TRBV11-2 and TRBJ2-1; TRBD2 matches 9 bases. CDR3 length equals 14 residues. J gave up 9 bases and V 6 bases, and 9 bases lay outside the gene matches. The germline V gene has CDR1 SGHAT and CDR2 FQNNGV. The CDR3 spells CASSWGGGGGEQFF. The CDR3 coding sequence is TGTGCCAGCAGTTGGGGCGGGGGGGGGGGTGAGCAGTTCTTC.

Many counts were recorded for this clonotype. V gene TRBV2 combines with J gene TRBJ1-4, with a possible D match to TRBD1 (5 bases). The germline CDR1 and CDR2 sequences are SNHLY and FYNNEI. CDR3 length: 14 amino acids. The ends were cut back, 5 bases at V and 3 bases at J, with 10 bases in the middle. The CDR3 nucleotides are TGTGCCAGCAGTTACAGGATTTCTAATGAAAAACTGTTTTTT. It yields the protein CASSYRISNEKLFF.

This sequence joins TRBV3-1 and TRBJ2-1; 9 nucleotides align to TRBD2. Germline lookup yields CDR1 LGHDT and CDR2 YNNKEL (reference sequence). Trimming took 1 base from V and 9 from J; bases not matched to a gene: 7. CDR3 length: 15 amino acids. The CDR3 DNA follows: TGTGCCAGCAGCCAAGTTGGACTAGCGATCGGTGAGCAGTTCTTC. Its protein is CASSQVGLAIGEQFF.

In its sample, this clonotype was seen many times. The V gene is TRBV6-6, the J gene TRBJ1-1, with a tentative D call TRBD1 (5 bases). The CDR3 runs 14 residues. CDR1 and CDR2 (germline): MNHNY, SVGAGI (reference sequence). The ends were cut back, 2 bases at V and 0 bases at J, with 7 bases in the middle. The DNA of the CDR3 is TGTGCCAGCAGTTACGGACAATTGAACACTGAAGCTTTCTTT. Its translation: CASSYGQLNTEAFF.

This clonotype was detected many times. The rearrangement joins TRBV11-2 to TRBJ2-3; the D is unclear. This CDR3 is built from 17 residues. Germline assignment: CDR1 SGHAT and CDR2 FQNNGV. V was pared by 6 bases and J by 2 bases, with 21 bases between. CDR3 sequence: CASRLLAVKTPTDTQYF. CDR3 bases: TGTGCCAGCAGGTTGTTAGCAGTCAAAACCCCCACAGATACGCAGTATTTT.

This clonotype was observed many times. V is TRBV30 and J is TRBJ2-2; D is ambiguous. The germline V gene has CDR1 GTSNPN and CDR2 SVGIG (reference sequence). The CDR3 covers 14 residues. The germline V and J ends were trimmed by 1 base and 1 base, with 7 bases remaining between them. The CDR3 sequence: CAWSEVLNTGELFF. For the CDR3, the DNA is TGTGCCTGGAGTGAGGTTTTGAACACCGGGGAGCTGTTTTTT.

This clonotype appeared many times. The rearrangement links TRBV12-3 or TRBV12-4 to TRBJ1-2; D might be TRBD1 (6 bases). This CDR3 has 13 residues. Trimming left V 5 bases short and J 5 bases short, with 12 bases between. The chain's CDR3 is CASSLTGSYGYTF. CDR3 coding DNA: TGTGCCAGCAGTCTTACAGGGAGTTATGGCTACACCTTC.

This clonotype was picked up many times. This chain joins TRBV19 and TRBJ1-6, with D hard to call. The CDR3 contains 13 residues. Germline V gene lookup returns CDR1 LNHDA and CDR2 SQIVND (reference sequence). Trimming removed 7 bases from V and 4 bases from J, with 8 bases in between. The CDR3: CASNLGYNSPLHF. Here the CDR3 DNA reads TGTGCCAGTAATTTAGGTTATAATTCACCCCTCCACTTT.

There are a few counts of this clonotype. The genes are TRBV4-1 and TRBJ2-1; TRBD2 matches at 8 bases. J gave up 7 bases and V 3 bases, and 5 bases lay outside the gene matches. Germline assignment: CDR1 MGHRA and CDR2 YSYEKL. This CDR3 region has 14 residues. The CDR3: CASSHLAGRNEQFF. The DNA for the CDR3 is TGCGCCAGCAGCCATCTAGCGGGTAGGAATGAGCAGTTCTTC.

This clonotype was recorded at least ten times. This chain joins TRBV3-1 and TRBJ2-7, with D possibly TRBD1 on 5 matching bases. V was shortened by 0 bases and J by 0 bases, with 12 bases between the two germline ends. This CDR3 has 16 amino acids. Looked up from germline, CDR1 is LGHDT and CDR2 is YNNKEL (reference sequence). The chain's CDR3 is CASSQDLGRHSYEQYF. The CDR3 DNA sequence: TGTGCCAGCAGCCAAGATTTGGGGCGCCACTCCTACGAGCAGTACTTC.

This clonotype has at least ten counts. V usage is TRBV3-1 and J usage is TRBJ1-4, with 9 bases aligning to TRBD1. This CDR3 spans 15 amino acids. The V segment lost 5 bases and the J segment 7 bases; nucleotides outside the gene matches: 8. The V gene's germline CDR1 is LGHDT and CDR2 YNNKEL (reference sequence). The DNA of the CDR3 is TGTGCCAGCAGCTCCTCGACAGGGGGGGGTGAAAAACTGTTTTTT. Translating gives CASSSSTGGGEKLFF.

This clonotype was counted only a few times. A single base separates this from a much larger clone, so it may be a read error. V is TRBV6-1 and J is TRBJ2-7; D is ambiguous. The V end lost 8 bases, the J end lost 5 bases, and 19 bases lay between the germline ends. This CDR3 has 14 residues. Germline CDR1 MNHNS, CDR2 SASEGT. The CDR3 protein is CASRQSSSVHEQYF. CDR3 DNA sequence: TGTGCCAGCCGTCAGAGCAGTTCGGTCCACGAGCAGTACTTC.

The genes are TRBV29-1 and TRBJ1-1; D ambiguous. CDR1 and CDR2 from the germline V gene are SQVTM and ANQGSEA. This CDR3 contains 13 residues. V lost 8 bases and J lost 1, with 14 bases in between. The DNA of the CDR3 is TGCAGCATTCTTAGGGTCGCGAACACTGAAGCTTTCTTT. Amino acid sequence: CSILRVANTEAFF.

This clonotype was seen repeatedly, ten times or more. The chain uses TRBV9 and TRBJ1-1; TRBD1 agrees at 9 bases. V lost 3 bases and J lost 2; bases outside the gene matches: 8. The germline gives CDR1 SGDLS, CDR2 YYNGEE. The CDR3 loop spans 16 amino acids. The CDR3 nucleotides are TGTGCCAGCAGCGGAGGGACAGGGATGTTTAACACTGAAGCTTTCTTT. Its translation: CASSGGTGMFNTEAFF.

There are a few counts of this clonotype. V usage is TRBV7-9 and J usage is TRBJ2-2; no definite D call. Trimming took off 0 bases at V and 4 bases at J, with 6 bases between the two ends. This CDR3 contains 14 residues. CDR1 and CDR2 from the germline V gene are SEHNR and FQNEAQ (reference sequence). CDR3 sequence: CASSLAFFTGELFF. The CDR3 DNA reads TGTGCCAGCAGCTTAGCGTTTTTCACCGGGGAGCTGTTTTTT. Combining the CDR3 with reference TRBV7-9 and TRBJ2-2 gives the whole variable domain DTGVSQNPRHKITKRGQNVTFRCDPISEHNRLYWYRQTLGQGPEFLTYFQNEAQLEKSRLLSDRFSAERPKGSFSTLEIQRTEQGDSAMYLCASSLAFFTGELFFGEGSRLTVL.

In its sample, this clonotype was seen many times. CDR3 residues: CASSPRTSKSDTQYF. The CDR3 coding sequence is TGTGCCAGCAGTCCTCGGACTAGCAAGTCAGATACGCAGTATTTT. This chain connects TRBV12-3 or TRBV12-4 to TRBJ2-3; 8 nucleotides align to TRBD2. The CDR3 is 15 amino acids. The ends lost 5 bases at V and 4 bases at J; junction bases unmatched: 8.

This clonotype has ten or more counts. The V call is TRBV6-1, the J call TRBJ1-1, with 10 nucleotides matching TRBD1. Looked up from germline, CDR1 is MNHNS and CDR2 is SASEGT. V lost 4 bases, J lost 0 bases, and 2 bases stayed unmatched. The CDR3 is 15 residues long. Here the CDR3 DNA reads TGTGCCAGCAGTGGGACAGGGGGTATGAACACTGAAGCTTTCTTT. Translation: CASSGTGGMNTEAFF.

The chain is built from TRBV20-1 and TRBJ2-5; 11 nucleotides align to TRBD1. Germline V lookup: CDR1 DFQATT, CDR2 SNEGSKA (reference sequence). This CDR3 is 14 amino acids long. V gave up 3 bases and J gave up 5 bases; unmatched junction bases: 5. CDR3 residues: CSASPGQGGETQYF. CDR3 DNA: TGCAGTGCTAGCCCGGGACAGGGGGGTGAGACCCAGTACTTC.

This clonotype was seen many times. The genes are TRBV28 and TRBJ2-4; no firm D call. The CDR3 consists of 16 residues. The V and J ends lost 3 bases and 4 bases respectively, with 16 bases between them. CDR1 is MDHEN, CDR2 SYDVKM, per germline. CDR3 loop: CASSFWDTQQKNIQYF. The CDR3 DNA follows: TGTGCCAGCAGTTTTTGGGATACGCAACAAAAAAACATTCAGTACTTC.

This clonotype appeared many times. V gene TRBV15 combines with J gene TRBJ1-4, with 10 positions matching TRBD1. The CDR3 covers 16 residues. The V segment lost 3 bases and the J segment 5 bases; nucleotides outside the gene matches: 6. Germline values: CDR1 LNHNV, CDR2 YYDKDF (reference sequence). DNA for the CDR3: TGTGCCACCAGCAGTCAACCGGGACAGGGGAATGAAAAACTGTTTTTT. Its protein is CATSSQPGQGNEKLFF. The entire variable domain, with the rest obtained from reference TRBV15 and TRBJ1-4, is as follows: DAMVIQNPRYQVTQFGKPVTLSCSQTLNHNVMYWYQQKSSQAPKLLFHYYDKDFNNEADTPDNFQSRRPNTSFCFLDIRSPGLGDTAMYLCATSSQPGQGNEKLFFGSGTQLSVL.

This clonotype was picked up many times. The V gene is TRBV5-1, the J gene TRBJ2-3, with D tentatively TRBD1 or TRBD2 (5 bases each). The V end lost 3 bases, the J end lost 1 base, and 15 bases lay between the germline ends. The CDR3 has 16 residues. The germline CDR1 and CDR2 sequences are SGHRS and YFSETQ. CDR3 nucleotides: TGCGCCAGCAGCTCTCAGGGAGTCCCTGGCACAGATACGCAGTATTTT. It is translated as CASSSQGVPGTDTQYF.

This clonotype was found many times. The chain couples TRBV10-2 to TRBJ2-1; 7 nucleotides align to TRBD2. V gave up 2 bases and J gave up 7 bases; unmatched junction bases: 11. The germline V gene has CDR1 WSHSY and CDR2 SAAADI. The length of the CDR3 is 16 residues. CDR3 in amino acids: CASSEASGWGGNEQFF. The CDR3 nucleotides are TGCGCCAGCAGTGAGGCTTCGGGCTGGGGGGGAAATGAGCAGTTCTTC.

This clonotype was found many times. The V gene is TRBV30, the J gene TRBJ2-1; D may match TRBD1 or TRBD2 (5 bases each). The CDR3 has 12 residues. Looked up from germline, CDR1 is GTSNPN and CDR2 is SVGIG (reference sequence). Trimming took 5 bases from V and 6 from J, leaving 11 bases between them. CDR3 sequence reads: CAWAGTINEQFF. The DNA for the CDR3 is TGTGCCTGGGCCGGGACCATCAATGAGCAGTTCTTC.

This clonotype was recorded a few times. This chain joins TRBV6-9 and TRBJ2-3; D is unresolved. With 4 bases removed from V and 5 bases from J, the gap between germline ends came to 13 bases. The CDR3 spans 14 residues. CDR1 MNHGY and CDR2 SVAAGI come from the germline V gene. This chain's CDR3 is CASSSSRSRDTQYF. DNA of the CDR3: TGTGCCAGCAGTTCCTCCCGTTCCCGAGATACGCAGTATTTT.